Presented here are 15 T cell receptor beta chains from one specimen sequenced in a study of shared clonotypes between healthy human individuals. Profiling relied on immunoSEQ multiplex PCR, and the TCRdb table lists in-frame clones only, not all of them. The table has approximately 1.5 million clones, about 98.5% seen once. The sequenced sample was naive CD4+ T cells sorted from blood. Regarding subset: CD45RA+ positively selected. These receptors were obtained from a young man in good health.

The V call is TRBV4-2, the J call TRBJ2-7, with TRBD2 as a possible D gene (6 bases). Germline V gene lookup returns CDR1 LGHNA and CDR2 YNFKEQ. CDR3 length: 17 residues. Trimming cost V 2 bases and J 3 bases, with 20 bases left between them. CDR3 sequence reads: CASSQRVDRDSYYEQYF. CDR3 sequence (DNA): TGTGCCAGCAGCCAAAGGGTCGACCGGGACTCCTACTACGAGCAGTACTTC.

The chain carries TRBV6-5 and TRBJ2-3; D unclear. V gave up 2 bases and J gave up 6 bases, with 15 bases separating them. Looked up from germline, CDR1 is MNHEY and CDR2 is SVGAGI. The CDR3 loop spans 15 amino acids. The CDR3 protein is CASSYLGRKSDTQYF. The CDR3, as DNA: TGTGCCAGCAGTTACCTCGGACGAAAATCGGATACGCAGTATTTT.

CDR3 nucleotides: TGTGCCAGCAGTTACCTATGGAATGGGGAAGGTGGCTACACCTTC. It translates to CASSYLWNGEGGYTF. The chain recombines TRBV6-6 with TRBJ1-2; D unclear. The V gene's germline CDR1 is MNHNY and CDR2 SVGAGI (reference sequence). This CDR3 comprises 15 residues. V gave up 2 bases and J gave up 7 bases, with 17 bases separating them.

This clone was recorded once. This chain connects TRBV5-4 to TRBJ2-7; maybe TRBD2 (6 bases). The CDR3 runs to 17 residues. The germline gives CDR1 SGHNT, CDR2 YYREEE (reference sequence). V was clipped by 3 bases and J by 7 bases, with 26 bases between them. DNA for the CDR3: TGTGCCAGCAGCTCCCTACAGCAAGGCCTCAGCGCGGGGGAGCAGTACTTC. Encoded protein: CASSSLQQGLSAGEQYF.

Comments on this clone: This sample also contains other DNA sequences that code for the same CDR3. The gene calls are TRBV2 and TRBJ2-3; the D is unclear. Germline CDR1 is SNHLY and CDR2 is FYNNEI. V lost 1 base and J lost 2, with 4 bases in between. The CDR3 loop spans 13 amino acids. CDR3 coding DNA: TGTGCCAGCAGTGAAGAGGTCACAGATACGCAGTATTTT. This translates into CASSEEVTDTQYF.

The rearrangement uses TRBV11-1 and TRBJ1-1; TRBD1 matches 9 bases. The CDR3 loop spans 16 amino acids. V was pared by 5 bases and J by 3 bases, with 10 bases of the junction left unmatched. CDR1 is SGHAT and CDR2 is FQDESV in the germline V gene (reference sequence). CDR3 residues: CASSPAIRDRDTEAFF. For the CDR3, the DNA is TGTGCCAGCAGCCCGGCTATCCGGGACAGGGACACTGAAGCTTTCTTT.

This chain joins TRBV13 and TRBJ2-1; D gene uncertain. V shed 4 bases and J shed 6 bases, with 7 bases lying between them. This CDR3 has 12 residues. Germline V gives CDR1 PRHDT, CDR2 FYEKMQ (reference sequence). The CDR3 nucleotides are TGTGCCAGCAGCTGGGGTTTCAATGAGCAGTTCTTC. Its protein product is CASSWGFNEQFF.

CDR3 in amino acids: CASSRDTSYEQYF. CDR3 sequence (DNA): TGTGCCAGCAGCCGGGACACCTCCTACGAGCAGTACTTC. The J gene is TRBJ2-7, the V gene TRBV7-9; D is possibly TRBD1 (6 bases). The CDR3 sequence is 13 residues long. V was clipped by 5 bases and J by 0 bases, with 8 bases between them. Germline V gene sequence: CDR1 SEHNR, CDR2 FQNEAQ (reference sequence).

Concerning this clone: This CDR3 is also generated by other DNA sequences in the sample. This rearrangement joins TRBV9 to TRBJ2-3; the D is unclear. Trimming took off 0 bases at V and 7 bases at J, with 9 bases between the two ends. The germline gives CDR1 SGDLS, CDR2 YYNGEE. This CDR3 is 13 amino acids long. CDR3 sequence: CASSVGGAYTQYF. DNA of the CDR3: TGTGCCAGCAGCGTAGGTGGAGCGTATACGCAGTATTTT.

The rearrangement joins TRBV9 to TRBJ2-5; possible D gene TRBD2, 6 bases. Deletions cut 7 bases from V and 5 bases from J, with 15 bases between. Looked up from germline, CDR1 is SGDLS and CDR2 is YYNGEE. This CDR3 comprises 13 residues. The CDR3 region is CASSGGPSETQYF. The DNA of the CDR3 is TGTGCCAGCTCCGGGGGACCCTCGGAGACCCAGTACTTC.

The J gene is TRBJ2-7, the V gene TRBV11-2; TRBD2 is a possible D gene (5 bases). The CDR3 loop spans 14 amino acids. Germline values: CDR1 SGHAT, CDR2 FQNNGV. V lost 5 bases and J 2 bases, leaving 13 bases between the germline ends. CDR3 DNA sequence: TGTGCCAGCAGCCGGACCCGGGGAACCTACGAGCAGTACTTC. Protein sequence: CASSRTRGTYEQYF. The full variable domain, its missing parts supplied by reference TRBV11-2 and TRBJ2-7, is EAGVAQSPRYKIIEKRQSVAFWCNPISGHATLYWYQQILGQGPKLLIQFQNNGVVDDSQLPKDRFSAERLKGVDSTLKIQPAKLEDSAVYLCASSRTRGTYEQYFGPGTRLTVT.

Points on this clone: Other DNA sequences in the same sample also yield this CDR3. The chain uses TRBV5-1 and TRBJ2-1, with TRBD2 matching over 10 bases. The CDR3 covers 15 residues. Germline V gene sequence: CDR1 SGHRS, CDR2 YFSETQ. J was trimmed by 2 bases and V by 4 bases; bases with no gene match: 3. The CDR3 sequence is CASSPTSGTYNEQFF. CDR3 DNA: TGCGCCAGCAGCCCTACTAGCGGGACCTACAATGAGCAGTTCTTC.

This clone was observed a single time. The rearrangement uses TRBV1 and TRBJ2-1. TRBV1 is a known pseudogene. The CDR3 is 16 residues long. The DNA of the CDR3 is TGCACCAGCAGCCAAGATCGTTGGGGAAAATACAATGAGCAGTTCTTC. Amino acid sequence: CTSSQDRWGKYNEQFF.

The rearrangement uses TRBV7-2 and TRBJ2-5, with TRBD2 matching 10 bases. Germline trimming cut 4 bases from V and 4 bases from J; bases unmatched to any gene: 6. The germline CDR1 and CDR2 sequences are SGHTA and FQGNSA. This CDR3 contains 15 residues. CDR3 sequence reads: CASSSPTSGPETQYF. The CDR3 nucleotides read TGTGCCAGCAGCTCCCCGACTAGCGGGCCAGAGACCCAGTACTTC.

The chain combines TRBV27 with TRBJ2-1, with D unclear. This CDR3 is built from 13 residues. The V gene's germline CDR1 is MNHEY and CDR2 SMNVEV (reference sequence). V was pared by 6 bases and J by 1 base, with 7 bases between. In DNA form, the CDR3 reads TGTGCCAGCAGAGTCAGTTCCTACAATGAGCAGTTCTTC. Translation gives CASRVSSYNEQFF.